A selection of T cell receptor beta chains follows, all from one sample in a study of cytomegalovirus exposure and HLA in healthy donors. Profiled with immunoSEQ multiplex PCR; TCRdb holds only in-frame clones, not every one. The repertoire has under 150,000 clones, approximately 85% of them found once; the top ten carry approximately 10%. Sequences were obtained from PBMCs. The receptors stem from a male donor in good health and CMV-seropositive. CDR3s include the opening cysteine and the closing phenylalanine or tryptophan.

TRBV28 CASSPTGGVPNTEAFF
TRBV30 CAWQLGQGITEAFF
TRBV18 CASSPPSGFEQYF
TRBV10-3 CAISESNRGYGYTF
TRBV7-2 CASSLAWAQPQHF
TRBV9 CASSVGTSGSRVQYF
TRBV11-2 CASVEGEQYF
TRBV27 CASNHGLLYEQYF
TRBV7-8 CASSLVGTSGYEQYF
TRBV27 CASSFQLAGVDEQFF
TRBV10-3 CAIIRTGSTEAFF
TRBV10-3 CAAASGSGTGDTQYF
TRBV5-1 CASSWKGGDQPQHF
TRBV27 CASSSTSGMGEQYF
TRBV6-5 CASRPPGVPAYEQYF
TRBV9 CASSVELAGEAEQFF
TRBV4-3 CASSLNYPTSSPYNEQFF
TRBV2 CASSELGLVTNEQFF
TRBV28 CASREGTTYEQYF
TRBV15 CATSIQNPGLRSGEQYF
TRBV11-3 CASSQGSSEQYF
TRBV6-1 CASSVRTVQNQPQHF
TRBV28 CASSLPLGASGRRNEQFF
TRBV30 CAWSVDRDGTDTQYF
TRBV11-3 CTSSLGGTSGTQETQYF
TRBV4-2 CASSQDTSTGRYEQYF
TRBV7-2 CASSLGREGAGELFF